This T cell receptor beta chain was observed in a study of OX40 agonist ivuxolimab in advanced cancers. Repertoires were generated with immunoSEQ multiplex PCR, while TCRdb's copy carries only in-frame clones and drops some. The data contain 45,000 to 65,000 clones, roughly 73% of them singletons. The CDR3 consists of 15 residues. The germline gives CDR1 SGHAT, CDR2 FQNNGV. The germline V and J ends were trimmed by 5 bases and 5 bases, with 19 bases remaining between them. The gene calls are TRBV11-2 and TRBJ2-7, with D perhaps TRBD1 or TRBD2 (5 bases each). The receptor was derived from an adult with an advanced solid tumor such as melanoma, head and neck, liver or kidney cancer. The specimen comprised CD4+ or CD8+ T cells sorted from blood, sampled in a trial of the OX40 agonist ivuxolimab. The CDR3 loop is CASSLLPRGQHEQYF. The CDR3 DNA follows: TGTGCCAGCAGCCTCCTCCCACGGGGCCAGCACGAGCAGTACTTC.